This is a list of T cell receptor beta chains from one sample in a study of T cells in Graves' hyperthyroidism and ophthalmopathy. TCRdb used MiXCR to reprocess the multiplex PCR reads, holding one entry per CDR3 protein. The data contain around 600,000 distinct CDR3 sequences, more than 15% of them singletons. Sequencing was performed on blood. All receptors come from a woman aged 25 to 39 with Graves' hyperthyroidism. Each CDR3 is given with its conserved first and last residue. Each record gives: clone size, J gene, D gene, V gene, CDR3 length, CDR3 protein, CDR3 DNA. D genes are given only for firm matches. Expanded clones are given a class, and other clones once, few, many or no size at all.

size: many
J: TRBJ2-5
D: .
V: TRBV20-1
length: 12
CDR3: CSAGVLLETQYF
DNA: TGCAGTGCTGGGGTTTTGCTAGAGACCCAGTACTTC

size: many
J: TRBJ2-3
D: .
V: TRBV11-2
length: 15
CDR3: CASSLAGISTDTQYF
DNA: TGTGCCAGCAGCTTAGCGGGGATAAGCACAGATACGCAGTATTTT

size: once
J: TRBJ1-5
D: .
V: TRBV11-3
length: 16
CDR3: CASSLVVPGYNQPQHF
DNA: TGTGCCAGCAGCTTAGTCGTACCAGGATACAATCAGCCCCAGCATTTT

size: few
J: TRBJ2-1
D: .
V: TRBV6-1
length: 15
CDR3: CASSEHGFSYNEQFF
DNA: TGTGCCAGCAGTGAACATGGATTCTCCTACAATGAGCAGTTCTTC

size: .
J: TRBJ2-1
D: .
V: TRBV12-3/TRBV12-4
length: 13
CDR3: CASSLSALGEQFF
DNA: TGTGCCAGCAGTTTATCCGCACTAGGTGAGCAGTTCTTC

size: many
J: TRBJ2-7
D: .
V: TRBV6-8
length: 14
CDR3: CASSDRDCTYEQYF
DNA: TGTGCCAGCAGCGACCGGGACTGTACCTACGAGCAGTACTTC

size: many
J: TRBJ2-1
D: .
V: TRBV7-3
length: 16
CDR3: CASSPDSGIGANEQFF
DNA: TGTGCCAGCAGCCCCGATTCTGGGATCGGGGCCAATGAGCAGTTCTTC

size: .
J: TRBJ2-1
D: TRBD1
V: TRBV27
length: 19
CDR3: CASSLERGQGAGTYNEQFF
DNA: TGTGCCAGCAGTTTGGAAAGGGGACAGGGCGCAGGTACCTACAATGAGCAGTTCTTC

size: .
J: TRBJ2-2
D: TRBD2
V: TRBV7-3
length: 19
CDR3: CASSRTGLAGGPNTGELFF
DNA: TGTGCCAGCAGCCGTACCGGGCTAGCGGGAGGTCCGAACACCGGGGAGCTGTTTTTT

size: many
J: TRBJ2-7
D: .
V: TRBV12-3/TRBV12-4
length: 13
CDR3: CASSLDTAAEQYF
DNA: TGTGCCAGCAGTTTAGATACAGCCGCAGAGCAGTACTTC

size: many
J: TRBJ2-7
D: .
V: TRBV27
length: 14
CDR3: CASSKGHVVSEQYF
DNA: TGTGCCAGCAGTAAGGGACACGTGGTAAGCGAGCAGTACTTC

size: many
J: TRBJ2-2
D: TRBD1
V: TRBV20-1
length: 15
CDR3: CSARDKTGDTGELFF
DNA: TGCAGTGCTAGAGATAAGACAGGGGACACCGGGGAGCTGTTTTTT

size: many
J: TRBJ1-4
D: .
V: TRBV6-5
length: 15
CDR3: CASSYASQNPEKLFF
DNA: TGTGCCAGCAGTTACGCCTCTCAGAATCCGGAAAAACTGTTTTTT

size: .
J: TRBJ1-4
D: .
V: TRBV19
length: 13
CDR3: CASGAGINEKLFF
DNA: TGTGCCAGCGGGGCAGGGATTAATGAAAAACTGTTTTTT

size: many
J: TRBJ1-2
D: TRBD1
V: TRBV6-2/TRBV6-3
length: 14
CDR3: CASRKGGQFYGYTF
DNA: TGTGCCAGCAGGAAAGGGGGACAGTTCTATGGCTACACCTTC

size: many
J: TRBJ1-1
D: .
V: TRBV6-6
length: 12
CDR3: CASSYMNTEAFF
DNA: TGTGCCAGCAGTTACATGAACACTGAAGCTTTCTTT

size: few
J: TRBJ2-1
D: TRBD1
V: TRBV4-3
length: 15
CDR3: CASSQNRGTYNEQFF
DNA: TGCGCCAGCAGCCAAAACAGGGGGACCTACAATGAGCAGTTCTTC

size: many
J: TRBJ1-1
D: .
V: TRBV20-1
length: 16
CDR3: CSASWQGQLMNTEAFF
DNA: TGCAGTGCTAGTTGGCAGGGCCAATTAATGAACACTGAAGCTTTCTTT

size: .
J: TRBJ2-2
D: .
V: TRBV6-1
length: 13
CDR3: CASSQSFTGELFF
DNA: TGTGCCAGCAGCCAGTCTTTCACCGGGGAGCTGTTTTTT

size: few
J: TRBJ2-1
D: TRBD1
V: TRBV5-6
length: 14
CDR3: CASSVDRGLDEQFF
DNA: TGTGCCAGCAGCGTGGACAGGGGGTTGGATGAGCAGTTCTTC

size: many
J: TRBJ1-1
D: .
V: TRBV6-1
length: 13
CDR3: CASGRTRDTEAFF
DNA: TGTGCCAGCGGGAGGACGAGGGACACTGAAGCTTTCTTT

size: many
J: TRBJ2-6
D: .
V: TRBV7-2
length: 17
CDR3: CASSLAQSSFGANVLTF
DNA: TGTGCCAGCAGCTTAGCCCAATCTAGCTTTGGGGCCAACGTCCTGACTTTC

size: few
J: TRBJ2-3
D: .
V: TRBV3-1
length: 14
CDR3: CASSQEGGADTQYF
DNA: TGTGCCAGCAGCCAAGAGGGGGGGGCGGATACGCAGTATTTT

size: many
J: TRBJ2-7
D: .
V: TRBV6-5
length: 15
CDR3: CASSYGRDTAYEQYF
DNA: TGTGCCAGCAGTTACGGCCGGGACACAGCCTACGAGCAGTACTTC

size: .
J: TRBJ2-5
D: TRBD2
V: TRBV7-8
length: 18
CDR3: CASSGRVAGGLRQETQYF
DNA: TGTGCCAGCAGCGGCCGGGTAGCGGGAGGGCTTCGCCAAGAGACCCAGTACTTC

size: few
J: TRBJ2-1
D: TRBD1
V: TRBV7-2
length: 19
CDR3: CASSSPGTGKALLDLEQFF
DNA: TGTGCCAGCAGCTCTCCCGGGACAGGGAAAGCCCTACTAGACCTTGAGCAGTTCTTC